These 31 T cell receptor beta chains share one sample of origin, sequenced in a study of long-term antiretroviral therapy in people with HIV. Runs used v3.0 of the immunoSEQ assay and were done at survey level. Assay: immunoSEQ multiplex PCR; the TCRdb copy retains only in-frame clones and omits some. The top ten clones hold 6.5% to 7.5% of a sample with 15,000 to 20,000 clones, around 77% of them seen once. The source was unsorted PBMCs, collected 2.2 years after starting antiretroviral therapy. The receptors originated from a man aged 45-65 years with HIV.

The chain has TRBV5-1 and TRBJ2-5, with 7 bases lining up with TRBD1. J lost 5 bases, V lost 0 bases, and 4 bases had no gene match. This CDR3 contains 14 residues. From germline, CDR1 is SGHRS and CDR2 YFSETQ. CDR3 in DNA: TGCGCCAGCAGCTTGGAGGGGGCGAGGGAGACCCAGTACTTC. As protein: CASSLEGARETQYF.

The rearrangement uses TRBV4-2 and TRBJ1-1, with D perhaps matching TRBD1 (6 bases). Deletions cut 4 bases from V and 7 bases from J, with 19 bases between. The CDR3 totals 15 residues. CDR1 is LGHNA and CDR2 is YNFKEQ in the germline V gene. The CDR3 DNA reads TGTGCCAGCAGCCCTGGCAGGACAGCTAAACTTGAAGCTTTCTTT. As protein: CASSPGRTAKLEAFF.

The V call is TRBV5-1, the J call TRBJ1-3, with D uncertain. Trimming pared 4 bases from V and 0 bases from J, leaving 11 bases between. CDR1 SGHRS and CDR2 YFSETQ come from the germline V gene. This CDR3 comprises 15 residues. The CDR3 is CASSPAGYSGNTIYF. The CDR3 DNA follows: TGCGCCAGCAGCCCGGCAGGTTACTCTGGAAACACCATATATTTT.

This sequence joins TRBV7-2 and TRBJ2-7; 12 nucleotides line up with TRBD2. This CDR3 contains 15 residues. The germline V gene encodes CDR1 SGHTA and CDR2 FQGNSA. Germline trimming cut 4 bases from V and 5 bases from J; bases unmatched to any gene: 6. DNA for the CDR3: TGTGCCAGCAGCTCGCTAGCGGGGGGGGACGACGAGCAGTACTTC. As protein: CASSSLAGGDDEQYF.

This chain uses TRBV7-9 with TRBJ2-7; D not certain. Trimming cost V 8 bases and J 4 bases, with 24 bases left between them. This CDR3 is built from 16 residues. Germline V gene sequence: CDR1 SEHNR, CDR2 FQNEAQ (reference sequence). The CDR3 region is CASSGSMSPSFYEQYF. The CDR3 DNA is TGTGCCAGCTCAGGTTCGATGAGTCCCTCCTTTTACGAGCAGTACTTC.

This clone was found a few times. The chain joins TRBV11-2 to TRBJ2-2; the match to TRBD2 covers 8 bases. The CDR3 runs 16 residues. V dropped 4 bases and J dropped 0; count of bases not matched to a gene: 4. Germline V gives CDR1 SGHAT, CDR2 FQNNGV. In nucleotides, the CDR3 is TGTGCCAGCAGCTACACTAGCGGCTCGAACACCGGGGAGCTGTTTTTT. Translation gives CASSYTSGSNTGELFF.

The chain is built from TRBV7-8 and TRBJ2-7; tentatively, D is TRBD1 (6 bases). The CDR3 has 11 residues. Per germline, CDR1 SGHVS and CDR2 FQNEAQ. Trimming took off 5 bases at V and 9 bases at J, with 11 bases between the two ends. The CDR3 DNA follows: TGTGCCAGCAGCCTAGGACAGAGGCAGTACTTC. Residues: CASSLGQRQYF. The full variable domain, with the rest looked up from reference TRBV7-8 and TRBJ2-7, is GAGVSQSPRYKVAKRGQDVALRCDPISGHVSLFWYQQALGQGPEFLTYFQNEAQLDKSGLPSDRFFAERPEGSVSTLKIQRTQQEDSAVYLCASSLGQRQYFGPGTRLTVT.

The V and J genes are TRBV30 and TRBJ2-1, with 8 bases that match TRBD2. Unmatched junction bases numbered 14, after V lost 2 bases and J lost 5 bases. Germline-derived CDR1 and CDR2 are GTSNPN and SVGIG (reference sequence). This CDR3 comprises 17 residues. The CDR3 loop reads CAWSTLGGREEHNEQFF. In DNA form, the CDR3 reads TGTGCCTGGAGTACCTTGGGAGGGCGGGAGGAACACAATGAGCAGTTCTTC.

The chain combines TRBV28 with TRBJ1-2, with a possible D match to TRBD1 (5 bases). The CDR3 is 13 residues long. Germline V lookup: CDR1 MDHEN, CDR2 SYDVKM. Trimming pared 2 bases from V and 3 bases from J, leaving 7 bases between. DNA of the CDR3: TGTGCCAGCAGTTTAACGGGACACTATGGCTACACCTTC. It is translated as CASSLTGHYGYTF.

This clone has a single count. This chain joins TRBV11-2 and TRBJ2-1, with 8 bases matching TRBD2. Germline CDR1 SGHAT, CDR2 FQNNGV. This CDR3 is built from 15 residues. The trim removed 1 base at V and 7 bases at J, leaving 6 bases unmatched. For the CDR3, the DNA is TGTGCCAGCAGCTTAGGGCCTAGCGGGTGGAATGAGCAGTTCTTC. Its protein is CASSLGPSGWNEQFF.

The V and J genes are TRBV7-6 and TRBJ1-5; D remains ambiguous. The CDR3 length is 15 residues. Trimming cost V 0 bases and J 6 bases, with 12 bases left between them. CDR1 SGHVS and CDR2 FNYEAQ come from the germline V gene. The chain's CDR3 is CASSLAGGLSQPQHF. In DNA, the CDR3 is TGTGCCAGCAGCTTAGCAGGAGGATTGAGTCAGCCCCAGCATTTT.

The CDR3 loop is CASSQDGPTDTQYF. The CDR3 DNA sequence: TGTGCCAGCAGCCAGGACGGACCCACAGATACGCAGTATTTT. The chain joins TRBV7-7 to TRBJ2-3; D gene unclear. CDR1 and CDR2 from the germline V gene are SSHAT and FNYEAQ (reference sequence). V gave up 5 bases and J gave up 2 bases, with 11 bases separating them. CDR3 size: 14 residues.

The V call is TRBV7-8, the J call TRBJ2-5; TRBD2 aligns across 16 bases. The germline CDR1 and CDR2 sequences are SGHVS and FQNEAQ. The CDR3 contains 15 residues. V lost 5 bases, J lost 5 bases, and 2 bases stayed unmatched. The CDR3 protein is CASSPGLAGGETQYF. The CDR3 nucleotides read TGTGCCAGCAGCCCGGGACTAGCGGGAGGGGAGACCCAGTACTTC.

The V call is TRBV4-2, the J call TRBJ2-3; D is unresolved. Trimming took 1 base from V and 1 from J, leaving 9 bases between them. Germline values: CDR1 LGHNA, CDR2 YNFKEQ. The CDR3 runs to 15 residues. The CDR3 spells CASSQGNVGTDTQYF. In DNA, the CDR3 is TGTGCCAGCAGCCAAGGGAATGTAGGCACAGATACGCAGTATTTT.

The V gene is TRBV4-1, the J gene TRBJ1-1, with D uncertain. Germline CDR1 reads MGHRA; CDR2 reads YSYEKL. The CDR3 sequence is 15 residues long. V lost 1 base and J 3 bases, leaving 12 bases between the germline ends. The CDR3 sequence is CASSQAGTAYTEAFF. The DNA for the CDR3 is TGCGCCAGCAGCCAAGCTGGTACAGCCTACACTGAAGCTTTCTTT.

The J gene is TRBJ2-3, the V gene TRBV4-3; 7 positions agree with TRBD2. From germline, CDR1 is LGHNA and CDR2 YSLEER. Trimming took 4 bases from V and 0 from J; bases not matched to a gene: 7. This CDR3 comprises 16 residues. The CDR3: CASSPRYSGSTDTQYF. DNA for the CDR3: TGCGCCAGCAGCCCTCGCTATAGCGGGAGCACAGATACGCAGTATTTT.

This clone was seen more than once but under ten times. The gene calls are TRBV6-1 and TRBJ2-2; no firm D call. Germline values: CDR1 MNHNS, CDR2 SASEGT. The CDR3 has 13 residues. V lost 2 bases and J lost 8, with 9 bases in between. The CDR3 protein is CASSEPTLGELFF. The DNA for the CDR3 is TGTGCCAGCAGTGAACCCACTTTGGGGGAGCTGTTTTTT.

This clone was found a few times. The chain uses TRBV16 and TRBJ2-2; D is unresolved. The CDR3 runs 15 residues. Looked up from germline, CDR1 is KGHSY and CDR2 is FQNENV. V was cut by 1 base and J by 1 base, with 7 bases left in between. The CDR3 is CASSQWAGNTGELFF. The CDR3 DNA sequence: TGTGCCAGCAGCCAATGGGCCGGGAACACCGGGGAGCTGTTTTTT.

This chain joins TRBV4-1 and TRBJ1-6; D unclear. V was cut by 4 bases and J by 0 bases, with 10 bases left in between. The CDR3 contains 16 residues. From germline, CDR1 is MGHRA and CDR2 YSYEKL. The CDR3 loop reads CASSREPVSYNSPLHF. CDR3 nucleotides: TGCGCCAGCAGCCGAGAGCCAGTCTCCTATAATTCACCCCTCCACTTT.

DNA of the CDR3: TGCGCCAGCAGTGCCCCCCTCCACTTT. It yields the protein CASSAPLHF. V usage is TRBV4-3 and J usage is TRBJ1-6; D remains unclear. Germline assignment: CDR1 LGHNA and CDR2 YSLEER. The V end was cut by 6 bases, the J end by 13 bases, with 4 bases between. This CDR3 spans 9 amino acids.

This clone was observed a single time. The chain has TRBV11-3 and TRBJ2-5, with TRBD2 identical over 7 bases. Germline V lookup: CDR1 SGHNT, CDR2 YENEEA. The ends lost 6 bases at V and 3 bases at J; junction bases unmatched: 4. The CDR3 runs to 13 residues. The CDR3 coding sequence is TGTGCCAGCAGTGGGGGGGACGAAGAGACCCAGTACTTC. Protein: CASSGGDEETQYF.

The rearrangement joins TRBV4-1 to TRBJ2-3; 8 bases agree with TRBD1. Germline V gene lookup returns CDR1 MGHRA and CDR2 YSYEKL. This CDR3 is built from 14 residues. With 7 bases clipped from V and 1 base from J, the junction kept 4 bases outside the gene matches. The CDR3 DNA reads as TGCGCCAGCACCAGGGGACAGGGCACAGATACGCAGTATTTT. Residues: CASTRGQGTDTQYF.

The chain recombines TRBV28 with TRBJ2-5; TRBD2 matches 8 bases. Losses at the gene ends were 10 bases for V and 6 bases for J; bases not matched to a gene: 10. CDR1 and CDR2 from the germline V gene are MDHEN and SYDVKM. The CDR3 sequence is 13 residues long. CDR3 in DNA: TGTGCCACCATAAGCGCGGGGGGAAAGACCCAGTACTTC. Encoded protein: CATISAGGKTQYF.

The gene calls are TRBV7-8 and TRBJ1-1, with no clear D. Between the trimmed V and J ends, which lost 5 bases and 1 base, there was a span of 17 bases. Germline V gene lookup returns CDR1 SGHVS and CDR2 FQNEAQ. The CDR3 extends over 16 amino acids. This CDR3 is CASSTEGGFSNTEAFF. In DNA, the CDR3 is TGTGCCAGCAGCACCGAGGGAGGCTTTTCGAACACTGAAGCTTTCTTT.

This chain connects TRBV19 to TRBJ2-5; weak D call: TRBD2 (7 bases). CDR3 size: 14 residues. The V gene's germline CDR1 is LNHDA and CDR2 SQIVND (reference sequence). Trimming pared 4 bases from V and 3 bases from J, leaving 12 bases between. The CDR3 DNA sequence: TGTGCCAGTAGTAGCGGGGGCACCAAAGAGACCCAGTACTTC. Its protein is CASSSGGTKETQYF. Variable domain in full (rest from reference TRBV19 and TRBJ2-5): DGGITQSPKYLFRKEGQNVTLSCEQNLNHDAMYWYRQDPGQGLRLIYYSQIVNDFQKGDIAEGYSVSREKKESFPLTVTSAQKNPTAFYLCASSSGGTKETQYFGPGTRLLVL.

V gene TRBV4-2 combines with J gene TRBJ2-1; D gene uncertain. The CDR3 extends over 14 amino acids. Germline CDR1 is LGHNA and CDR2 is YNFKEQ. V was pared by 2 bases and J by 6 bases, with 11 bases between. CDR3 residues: CASSQNLGVNEQFF. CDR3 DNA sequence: TGTGCCAGCAGCCAAAACCTAGGCGTCAATGAGCAGTTCTTC.

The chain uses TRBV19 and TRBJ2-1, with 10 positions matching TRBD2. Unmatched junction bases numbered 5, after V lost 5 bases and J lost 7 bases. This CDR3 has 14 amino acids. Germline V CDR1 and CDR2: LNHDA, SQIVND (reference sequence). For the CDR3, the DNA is TGTGCCAGTAGTTTGGGACTAGCGAGTAATGAGCAGTTCTTC. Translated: CASSLGLASNEQFF.

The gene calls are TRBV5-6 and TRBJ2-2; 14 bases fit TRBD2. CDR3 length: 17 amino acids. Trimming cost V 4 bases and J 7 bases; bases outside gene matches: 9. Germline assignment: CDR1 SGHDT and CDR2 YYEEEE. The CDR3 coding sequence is TGTGCCAGCAGCCTCGGACTAGCGGGAGGTTGGAACGGGGAGCTGTTTTTT. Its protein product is CASSLGLAGGWNGELFF.

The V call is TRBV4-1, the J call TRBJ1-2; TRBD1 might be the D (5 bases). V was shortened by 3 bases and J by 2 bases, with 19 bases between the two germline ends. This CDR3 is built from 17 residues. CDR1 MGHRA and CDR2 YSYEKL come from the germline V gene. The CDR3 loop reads CASSQASSGRLNYGYTF. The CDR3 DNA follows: TGCGCCAGCAGCCAGGCCTCTTCGGGACGCCTGAACTATGGCTACACCTTC.

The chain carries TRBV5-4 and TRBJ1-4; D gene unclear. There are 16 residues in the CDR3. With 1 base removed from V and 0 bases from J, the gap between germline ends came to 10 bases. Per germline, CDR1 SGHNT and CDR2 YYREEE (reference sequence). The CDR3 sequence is CASSLSASATNEKLFF. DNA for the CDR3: TGTGCCAGCAGCTTGTCAGCCTCTGCAACTAATGAAAAACTGTTTTTT.

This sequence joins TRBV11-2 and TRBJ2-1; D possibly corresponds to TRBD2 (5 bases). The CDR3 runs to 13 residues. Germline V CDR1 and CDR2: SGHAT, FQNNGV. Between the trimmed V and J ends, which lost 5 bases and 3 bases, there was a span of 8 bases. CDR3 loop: CASSQDFYNEQFF. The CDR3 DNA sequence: TGTGCCAGCAGCCAGGACTTCTACAATGAGCAGTTCTTC.